The 3 T cell receptor beta chains given below trace back to one sample, sequenced in a study of graft-versus-host responses after intestinal transplantation. Sequenced by immunoSEQ multiplex PCR; TCRdb stores in-frame clones only, minus some. The sample yields tens of thousands of clones, about nine tenths seen once. Both intraepithelial and lamina propria lymphocytes were released by processing graft tissue. This specimen consisted of ileum tissue, obtained roughly 200 days after intestinal transplant. The receptor source for this set is a human patient who received an intestinal transplant, so some T cells may come from the graft donor.

The chain has TRBV6-1 and TRBJ2-1; D unresolved. V gave up 0 bases and J gave up 2 bases, with 11 bases separating them. The germline CDR1 and CDR2 sequences are MNHNS and SASEGT. This CDR3 spans 16 amino acids. Here the CDR3 DNA reads TGTGCCAGCAGTGAAGCGACCTCTCAACCCTACAATGAGCAGTTCTTC. Translating it yields CASSEATSQPYNEQFF.

J is TRBJ1-2 and V is TRBV6-5; TRBD1 might be the D (6 bases). Germline CDR1 and CDR2: MNHEY and SVGAGI. Trimming took 5 bases from V and 2 from J, leaving 12 bases between them. CDR3 length: 14 amino acids. CDR3 DNA: TGTGCCAGCAGTCACTTCGGACAGAACTATGGCTACACCTTC. Protein: CASSHFGQNYGYTF.

This sequence joins TRBV28 and TRBJ1-4, with 7 nucleotides matching TRBD1. CDR3 length: 15 residues. CDR1 and CDR2 (germline): MDHEN, SYDVKM. V dropped 6 bases and J dropped 7; count of bases not matched to a gene: 11. Here the CDR3 DNA reads TGTGCCAGCAGCCAACTACAGGGGCAGGTTGAAAAACTGTTTTTT. This codes for CASSQLQGQVEKLFF.